These T cell receptor beta chains were read from a single sample in a study of blood T cells in healthy people across ages. One entry per CDR3 protein results from TCRdb running MiXCR on the 5' RACE reads. The data hold under 2,000,000 distinct CDR3 sequences, with around 50% observed a single time. Sequenced input: blood. These receptors were obtained from a woman between 40 and 50 years old in good health. CDR3s include the opening cysteine and the closing phenylalanine or tryptophan. Fields, in order: J gene, V gene, D gene, clone size, CDR3 protein, CDR3 DNA. D genes are given only for firm matches. Not every row has a clone size; where given, it reads once, few, many or a size class.

>TRBJ2-3|TRBV25-1|TRBD2|NA
CASTPGLLPNTQYF
TGTGCCAGCACCCCGGGACTACTCCCCAATACGCAGTATTTT
>TRBJ2-4|TRBV7-2|NA|NA
CASSLQKALAKNIQYF
TGTGCCAGCAGCTTACAAAAGGCACTAGCCAAAAACATTCAGTACTTC
>TRBJ2-3|TRBV2|NA|NA
CASSVTENTDTQYF
TGTGCCAGCAGTGTTACAGAGAACACAGATACGCAGTATTTT
>TRBJ1-5|TRBV12-3/TRBV12-4|NA|NA
CASSLGWQVNQPQHF
TGTGCCAGCAGTCTTGGATGGCAGGTCAATCAGCCCCAGCATTTT
>TRBJ2-3|TRBV27|TRBD1|NA
CASLPTGGFTDTQYF
TGTGCCAGCCTACCGACAGGGGGCTTCACAGATACGCAGTATTTT
>TRBJ2-7|TRBV6-1|NA|NA
CASSVSFPPGSYEQYF
TGTGCCAGCAGTGTCAGCTTCCCGCCTGGTTCCTACGAGCAGTACTTC
>TRBJ1-6|TRBV20-1|NA|once
CSATSPGLTGRLNSPLHF
TGCAGTGCTACAAGTCCGGGGTTAACGGGACGGCTTAATTCACCCCTCCACTTT
>TRBJ2-5|TRBV2|TRBD1|NA
CASNLGQGPLGEQYF
TGTGCCAGCAACCTGGGACAGGGGCCCCTGGGTGAGCAGTACTTC
>TRBJ1-5|TRBV20-1|NA|few
CSARAPPGHASNQPQHF
TGCAGTGCTAGAGCCCCCCCAGGACATGCTAGCAATCAGCCCCAGCATTTT
>TRBJ2-3|TRBV5-5|NA|NA
CASSPGLGGGLSTDTQYF
TGTGCCAGCAGCCCGGGTCTGGGCGGGGGCCTTAGCACAGATACGCAGTATTTT
>TRBJ2-7|TRBV10-2|TRBD1|few
CASTLPGQGGYEQYF
TGCGCCAGCACTTTACCGGGACAGGGTGGCTACGAGCAGTACTTC
>TRBJ2-5|TRBV13|NA|few
CASSTSQRAYQETQYF
TGTGCCAGCAGCACCTCCCAGCGGGCGTACCAAGAGACCCAGTACTTC
>TRBJ2-1|TRBV7-9|NA|NA
CASSLARNSYNEQFF
TGTGCCAGCAGCTTAGCTAGAAACTCCTACAATGAGCAGTTCTTC
>TRBJ2-3|TRBV9|NA|NA
CASSVWGVADTQYF
TGTGCCAGCAGCGTATGGGGGGTGGCAGATACGCAGTATTTT
>TRBJ2-5|TRBV3-1|TRBD2|NA
CASSQDGTSGRTQYF
TGTGCCAGCAGCCAAGATGGGACTAGCGGGAGGACCCAGTACTTC
>TRBJ2-1|TRBV20-1|TRBD2|NA
CSAPPLSGGRGEQFF
TGCAGTGCCCCACCCCTAAGCGGGGGCCGGGGTGAGCAGTTCTTC
>TRBJ2-7|TRBV3-1|NA|few
CASSQDRSGVYEQYF
TGTGCCAGCAGCCAAGACAGGTCGGGGGTTTACGAGCAGTACTTC
>TRBJ2-3|TRBV29-1|TRBD2|NA
CSVTRLAGANTDTRYF
TGCAGCGTGACCAGACTAGCGGGGGCGAACACAGATACGCGGTATTTT
>TRBJ1-2|TRBV28|NA|NA
CAGGREYGYTF
TGTGCTGGCGGGAGGGAATACGGCTACACCTTC
>TRBJ2-7|TRBV3-1|NA|few
CASSQRDSFEQYF
TGTGCCAGCAGCCAGCGGGACAGTTTCGAGCAGTACTTC
>TRBJ2-7|TRBV4-2|TRBD1|few
CASSPTLDRVVYEQYF
TGTGCCAGCAGCCCCACTCTGGACAGGGTCGTCTACGAGCAGTACTTC
>TRBJ1-2|TRBV7-2|TRBD1|NA
CASSSYRGDNYGYTF
TGTGCCAGCAGCTCCTACAGGGGGGATAACTATGGCTACACCTTC
>TRBJ2-7|TRBV4-1|NA|few
CASSQGSLGEQYF
TGCGCCAGCAGCCAGGGGTCTCTGGGGGAGCAGTACTTC
>TRBJ1-6|TRBV7-2|NA|NA
CASSLDGHSPLHF
TGTGCCAGCAGCTTAGACGGTCATTCACCCCTCCACTTT
>TRBJ2-3|TRBV7-2|NA|NA
CASSLGFADTQYF
TGTGCCAGCAGCTTAGGGTTTGCAGATACGCAGTATTTT
>TRBJ2-5|TRBV6-5|TRBD1|NA
CASSPQPTGGETQYF
TGTGCCAGCAGTCCTCAACCAACAGGGGGAGAGACCCAGTACTTC
>TRBJ2-3|TRBV20-1|NA|few
CSARDRSTDTQYF
TGCAGTGCTAGAGATAGAAGCACAGATACGCAGTATTTT
>TRBJ2-5|TRBV27|TRBD2|many
CASSLLAGGQETQYF
TGTGCCAGCAGTTTACTAGCGGGGGGCCAAGAGACCCAGTACTTC
>TRBJ1-6|TRBV28|NA|once
CASGGGSSYNSPLHF
TGTGCCAGCGGCGGAGGGAGCTCCTATAATTCACCCCTCCACTTT
>TRBJ2-7|TRBV5-1|TRBD1|NA
CASSLTGVAYEQYF
TGCGCCAGCAGCTTGACAGGGGTGGCCTACGAGCAGTACTTC
>TRBJ2-3|TRBV29-1|NA|few
CSVGSGPSDTQYF
TGCAGCGTTGGGTCAGGACCGTCGGATACGCAGTATTTT
>TRBJ1-2|TRBV3-1|NA|few
CASSPSGGYYGYTF
TGTGCCAGCAGCCCCTCCGGGGGGTACTATGGCTACACCTTC
>TRBJ2-3|TRBV24-1|NA|few
CATSDSGPSFTDTQYF
TGTGCCACCAGTGATTCTGGACCTTCCTTCACAGATACGCAGTATTTT